Each of the 30 T cell receptor beta chains below was sequenced from the same sample in a study of cytomegalovirus exposure and HLA in healthy donors. The PCR had 60 Vbeta and 13 Jbeta primers. Assay: immunoSEQ multiplex PCR; the TCRdb copy retains only in-frame clones and omits some. The sample includes 150,000 to 200,000 clones, roughly 70% seen only once; the top ten take about 2.5%. Sequenced sample: PBMCs. These receptor sequences come from a woman aged 40 to 50 in good health and CMV-seropositive.

The chain recombines TRBV2 with TRBJ2-1; TRBD2 matches at 9 bases. The CDR3 is 16 residues long. With 5 bases clipped from V and 2 bases from J, the junction kept 7 bases outside the gene matches. From germline, CDR1 is SNHLY and CDR2 FYNNEI. In nucleotides, the CDR3 is TGTGCCAGCAGTAAAAAGGGACTAGCAGCCTACAATGAGCAGTTCTTC. It is translated as CASSKKGLAAYNEQFF.

The chain joins TRBV19 to TRBJ2-1; TRBD2 agrees at 12 bases. V was clipped by 6 bases and J by 7 bases; unmatched bases: 10. The CDR3 is 16 residues long. Germline CDR1 and CDR2: LNHDA and SQIVND (reference sequence). DNA for the CDR3: TGTGCCAGTAGCACCAGACTAGCGGGAGTGCGTAATGAGCAGTTCTTC. It yields the protein CASSTRLAGVRNEQFF.

V usage is TRBV19 and J usage is TRBJ2-1, with 7 bases matching TRBD1. The CDR3 has 12 residues. V dropped 9 bases and J dropped 15; count of bases not matched to a gene: 14. Germline V lookup: CDR1 LNHDA, CDR2 SQIVND (reference sequence). DNA of the CDR3: TGTGCCAGATCTTATTGGGACAGCCGGCGGTTCTTC. Translation gives CARSYWDSRRFF.

The rearrangement links TRBV25-1 to TRBJ2-3; 12 bases map to TRBD2. Germline-derived CDR1 and CDR2 are MGHDK and SYGVNS. With 5 bases clipped from V and 7 bases from J, the junction kept 7 bases outside the gene matches. This CDR3 has 15 residues. The CDR3 nucleotides are TGTGCCAGCAGTCCTAGCGGGAGGGTTTTAAATACGCAGTATTTT. This sequence encodes CASSPSGRVLNTQYF.

The chain combines TRBV27 with TRBJ1-1; 8 bases map to TRBD1. CDR1 is MNHEY and CDR2 is SMNVEV in the germline V gene (reference sequence). The trim removed 3 bases at V and 1 base at J, leaving 1 base unmatched. CDR3 length equals 14 residues. CDR3: CASSLDRANTEAFF. The CDR3 DNA reads TGTGCCAGCAGTTTGGACAGGGCGAACACTGAAGCTTTCTTT.

The V gene is TRBV6-4, the J gene TRBJ2-1, with a weak D call TRBD1 (5 bases). The CDR3 length is 14 residues. V lost 3 bases and J 10 bases, leaving 16 bases between the germline ends. Germline lookup yields CDR1 MRHNA and CDR2 SNTAGT. Written as DNA, the CDR3 is TGTGCCAGCAGTGAATCACAGGTGGCAGGAGAGCAGTTCTTC. Protein sequence: CASSESQVAGEQFF.

This rearrangement joins TRBV6-5 to TRBJ1-1; D is uncertain. This CDR3 is 12 amino acids long. Germline V gene data show CDR1 as MNHEY and CDR2 as SVGAGI. The V end lost 5 bases, the J end lost 1 base, and 5 bases lay between the germline ends. DNA for the CDR3: TGTGCCAGCAGTACAGCGAACACTGAAGCTTTCTTT. This sequence encodes CASSTANTEAFF.

This rearrangement joins TRBV21-1 to TRBJ1-1; TRBD1 is the table's D call, not checked against the DNA. TRBV21-1 is deemed a pseudogene. The CDR3 is 19 residues long. DNA for the CDR3: TGTGCCAGCAGCCCCTCCAACCAACCGGGACAGGGGGCGCAGACTGAAGCTTTCTTT. It codes for CASSPSNQPGQGAQTEAFF.

The genes are TRBV5-4 and TRBJ2-1; possibly TRBD2 for D (7 bases). Between the trimmed V and J ends, which lost 3 bases and 4 bases, there was a span of 20 bases. Germline CDR1 reads SGHNT; CDR2 reads YYREEE (reference sequence). This CDR3 is built from 17 residues. CDR3 DNA: TGTGCCAGCAGCTCTAGCGGTGGGGGGCCTAGTTACAATGAGCAGTTCTTC. As protein: CASSSSGGGPSYNEQFF.

In this sample, this clone turned up once. V is TRBV7-9 and J is TRBJ1-5, with 7 bases matching TRBD1. Germline-derived CDR1 and CDR2 are SEHNR and FQNEAQ (reference sequence). The V and J ends lost 1 base and 5 bases, in that order; junction bases with no gene match: 5. The CDR3 is made up of 15 amino acids. The DNA for the CDR3 is TGTGCCAGCAGCTTAGGTGCCGGGACAGATCAGCCCCAGCATTTT. This translates into CASSLGAGTDQPQHF. Full variable domain (outside the CDR3, taken from reference TRBV7-9 and TRBJ1-5): DTGVSQNPRHKITKRGQNVTFRCDPISEHNRLYWYRQTLGQGPEFLTYFQNEAQLEKSRLLSDRFSAERPKGSFSTLEIQRTEQGDSAMYLCASSLGAGTDQPQHFGDGTRLSIL.

The V and J genes are TRBV13 and TRBJ1-6; D gene uncertain. V was cut by 0 bases and J by 5 bases, with 5 bases left in between. Germline V gene lookup returns CDR1 PRHDT and CDR2 FYEKMQ (reference sequence). The CDR3 length is 14 residues. This chain's CDR3 is CASSLGADNSPLHF. The CDR3 DNA reads as TGTGCCAGCAGCTTAGGGGCAGATAATTCACCCCTCCACTTT. Complete variable domain (other parts from reference TRBV13 and TRBJ1-6): AAGVIQSPRHLIKEKRETATLKCYPIPRHDTVYWYQQGPGQDPQFLISFYEKMQSDKGSIPDRFSAQQFSDYHSELNMSSLELGDSALYFCASSLGADNSPLHFGNGTRLTVT.

The V call is TRBV9, the J call TRBJ1-1; D call uncertain. Germline values: CDR1 SGDLS, CDR2 YYNGEE. This CDR3 has 11 residues. The ends were cut back, 7 bases at V and 5 bases at J, with 9 bases in the middle. This CDR3 reads CASGRETEAFF. The DNA of the CDR3 is TGTGCCAGCGGGAGGGAGACTGAAGCTTTCTTT.

In the case of this clone: A read error may produce the germline difference seen at one junction end. V usage is TRBV11-2 and J usage is TRBJ2-7; the match to TRBD2 covers 10 bases. This CDR3 has 15 amino acids. Germline CDR1 and CDR2: SGHAT and FQNNGV. CDR3 loop: CASRLAGGLYYEQYF. The CDR3 coding sequence is TGTGCCAGCAGATTAGCGGGGGGCCTATACTACGAGCAGTACTTC.

The rearrangement joins TRBV7-2 to TRBJ1-1; D is undetermined. Trimming left V 5 bases short and J 6 bases short, with 13 bases between. Germline assignment: CDR1 SGHTA and CDR2 FQGNSA. CDR3 length: 13 amino acids. The DNA for the CDR3 is TGTGCCAGCAGCACCATTCCGGGTCCTGAAGCTTTCTTT. Translating it yields CASSTIPGPEAFF.

This rearrangement joins TRBV19 to TRBJ2-2; weak D call: TRBD1 (5 bases). V was cut by 5 bases and J by 0 bases, with 16 bases left in between. Germline V lookup: CDR1 LNHDA, CDR2 SQIVND (reference sequence). The CDR3 loop spans 17 amino acids. The CDR3, as DNA: TGTGCCAGTAGTGTCCCAGGGCTTACCTCGAACACCGGGGAGCTGTTTTTT. Translating gives CASSVPGLTSNTGELFF. The whole variable domain, filled in from reference TRBV19 and TRBJ2-2, reads DGGITQSPKYLFRKEGQNVTLSCEQNLNHDAMYWYRQDPGQGLRLIYYSQIVNDFQKGDIAEGYSVSREKKESFPLTVTSAQKNPTAFYLCASSVPGLTSNTGELFFGEGSRLTVL.

The rearrangement uses TRBV6-5 and TRBJ2-7, with 9 bases aligning to TRBD2. V was clipped by 2 bases and J by 2 bases; unmatched bases: 4. The germline gives CDR1 MNHEY, CDR2 SVGAGI. CDR3 length equals 15 residues. DNA of the CDR3: TGTGCCAGCAGTTACGGGACTAGCCCGCCCTACGAGCAGTACTTC. Protein product: CASSYGTSPPYEQYF.

The J gene is TRBJ2-5, the V gene TRBV5-1; 7 bases map to TRBD1. This CDR3 spans 14 amino acids. Unmatched junction bases numbered 7, after V lost 4 bases and J lost 4 bases. Germline CDR1 reads SGHRS; CDR2 reads YFSETQ. CDR3 in DNA: TGCGCCAGCAGCCTGGAGACAGGGTTAGAGACCCAGTACTTC. As protein: CASSLETGLETQYF.

J is TRBJ2-3 and V is TRBV5-6; maybe TRBD1 (6 bases). From germline, CDR1 is SGHDT and CDR2 YYEEEE. The ends were cut back, 5 bases at V and 3 bases at J, with 13 bases in the middle. The length of the CDR3 is 14 residues. CDR3 region: CASRSGTITDTQYF. The CDR3 bases are TGTGCCAGCAGGTCCGGGACAATAACAGATACGCAGTATTTT.

The chain recombines TRBV12-5 with TRBJ2-3; TRBD2 agrees at 10 bases. The CDR3 has 16 amino acids. With V trimmed by 4 bases and J by 2 bases, 6 bases remained unmatched. Germline V gives CDR1 LGHNT, CDR2 FRNRAP. The CDR3 bases are TGTGCTAGTGGTTCCGGACTAGCGGAACCCACAGATACGCAGTATTTT. Translation gives CASGSGLAEPTDTQYF.

This sequence joins TRBV7-2 and TRBJ2-5, with 12 bases that match TRBD2. The CDR3 consists of 17 residues. V gave up 5 bases and J gave up 0 bases; unmatched junction bases: 7. CDR1 SGHTA and CDR2 FQGNSA come from the germline V gene. The CDR3 reads CASSPPTSGRHQETQYF. CDR3 nucleotide sequence: TGTGCCAGCAGCCCCCCGACTAGCGGGAGACACCAAGAGACCCAGTACTTC.

The genes are TRBV5-4 and TRBJ2-7; 8 positions match TRBD2. The CDR3 length is 15 residues. After removal of 0 bases from V and 6 bases from J, the junction contained 8 bases not matched to a gene. Germline-derived CDR1 and CDR2 are SGHNT and YYREEE (reference sequence). The CDR3 protein is CASSLGGTRGLEQYF. The CDR3 bases are TGTGCCAGCAGCTTGGGAGGGACTAGGGGACTCGAGCAGTACTTC.

The CDR3 sequence: CASSPSPGVYEQYF. CDR3 nucleotide sequence: TGTGCCAGCTCACCGTCCCCAGGGGTCTACGAGCAGTACTTC. The chain employs TRBV18 and TRBJ2-7; possibly TRBD1 for D (6 bases). CDR3 size: 14 residues. Germline CDR1 is KGHSH and CDR2 is LQKENI. The V end was cut by 3 bases, the J end by 3 bases, with 12 bases between.

The V call is TRBV6-5, the J call TRBJ2-7; D is uncertain. This CDR3 comprises 14 residues. V was clipped by 0 bases and J by 3 bases, with 9 bases between them. The germline gives CDR1 MNHEY, CDR2 SVGAGI. The CDR3 sequence: CASSYSVTSYEQYF. The CDR3 nucleotides read TGTGCCAGCAGTTACTCTGTCACGAGCTACGAGCAGTACTTC.

The rearrangement uses TRBV28 and TRBJ1-5, with D possibly matching TRBD1 (5 bases). Germline loops: CDR1 MDHEN, CDR2 SYDVKM. This CDR3 has 15 amino acids. Between the trimmed V and J ends, which lost 3 bases and 5 bases, there was a span of 14 bases. CDR3 loop: CASSLGGAHHQPQHF. In DNA, the CDR3 is TGTGCCAGCAGTTTGGGAGGGGCGCATCATCAGCCCCAGCATTTT.

The chain links TRBV10-3 to TRBJ1-4; maybe TRBD1 (5 bases). This CDR3 spans 12 amino acids. Germline lookup yields CDR1 ENHRY and CDR2 SYGVKD. Trimming pared 10 bases from V and 2 bases from J, leaving 8 bases between. Written as DNA, the CDR3 is TGTGCCACCAGACAGACTAATGAAAAACTGTTTTTT. Amino acid sequence: CATRQTNEKLFF.

CDR3 region: CASSLEGSLPYGYTF. CDR3 sequence (DNA): TGTGCCAGCAGTTTAGAGGGCAGCCTTCCCTATGGCTACACCTTC. The chain carries TRBV28 and TRBJ1-2; no clear D. Between the trimmed V and J ends, which lost 2 bases and 4 bases, there was a span of 14 bases. Per the germline V gene, CDR1 is MDHEN and CDR2 is SYDVKM. The CDR3 sequence is 15 residues long.

The chain combines TRBV18 with TRBJ2-5, with D perhaps TRBD1 (6 bases). The CDR3 runs to 14 residues. Germline V gives CDR1 KGHSH, CDR2 LQKENI. Trimming shortened V by 2 bases and J by 2 bases, and 9 bases separated the two germline ends. The CDR3 here is CASSPNRVQETQYF. In nucleotides, the CDR3 is TGTGCCAGCTCACCAAACAGGGTACAAGAGACCCAGTACTTC.

The chain joins TRBV9 to TRBJ2-1, with D maybe TRBD2 (5 bases). The germline V gene has CDR1 SGDLS and CDR2 YYNGEE. Trimming cost V 0 bases and J 2 bases, with 12 bases left between them. The CDR3 contains 16 residues. CDR3: CASSVGAVQAYNEQFF. CDR3 nucleotide sequence: TGTGCCAGCAGCGTAGGAGCGGTGCAGGCCTACAATGAGCAGTTCTTC. The complete variable domain, with remaining parts taken from reference TRBV9 and TRBJ2-1, reads DSGVTQTPKHLITATGQRVTLRCSPRSGDLSVYWYQQSLDQGLQFLIQYYNGEERAKGNILERFSAQQFPDLHSELNLSSLELGDSALYFCASSVGAVQAYNEQFFGPGTRLTVL.

This clone occurred once. V is TRBV6-5 and J is TRBJ1-6; 10 nucleotides match TRBD1. V trimming: 7 bases; J trimming: 7 bases; junction bases outside the gene matches: 7. Per germline, CDR1 MNHEY and CDR2 SVGAGI. The CDR3 has 15 residues. The CDR3 DNA is TGTGCCAGCACCCGGACAGGGGGTTACAATTCACCCCTCCACTTT. It translates to CASTRTGGYNSPLHF.

In DNA form, the CDR3 reads TGCGCCAGCAGTCTTAGCAGAAGAACCTACGAGCAGTACTTC. Translating it yields CASSLSRRTYEQYF. The V gene is TRBV23-1, the J gene TRBJ2-5, with D hard to call. The closer fit of TRBJ2-7 to the DNA end suggests the J call may be wrong. Being an ORF, TRBV23-1 has a function that is uncertain. The CDR3 sequence is 14 residues long.